A selection of T cell receptor beta chains follows, all from one sample in a study of identical twins. TCRdb reanalysed the 5' RACE reads using MiXCR and keeps one entry per CDR3 protein. The table includes around 450,000 distinct CDR3 sequences, 14% detected once. The sample was also linked to a second study, of yellow fever vaccine responses in identical twins.

The source material was CD4+ T cells sorted from blood. Source of these receptors: a woman aged 18-29 years in good health. CDR3s include the opening cysteine and the closing phenylalanine or tryptophan. Size tells how often a clone was seen (once, few, many) or the class of an expanded clone, and some rows leave it out.

>TRBJ2-5|few|TRBV13
CASSLNSPKGQYF
>TRBJ2-1|NA|TRBV27
CASSLAGATYNEQFF
>TRBJ2-7|many|TRBV12-3/TRBV12-4
CASSLSTHRDRRSF
>TRBJ2-7|few|TRBV7-2
CASSLVALEQYF
>TRBJ2-5|few|TRBV9
CASSPDTQETQYF
>TRBJ2-1|NA|TRBV28
CASSPSTSGRGEQFF
>TRBJ2-3|NA|TRBV14
CASSPTPARADTQYF
>TRBJ2-1|NA|TRBV24-1
CAASDLRNSYNEQFF
>TRBJ2-7|few|TRBV4-1
CASSQEIAATITYEQYF
>TRBJ2-1|few|TRBV5-1
CASSSRAGGPVGTYNEQFF
>TRBJ2-1|few|TRBV5-1
CASSLERYEQFF
>TRBJ2-7|NA|TRBV20-1
CSARVGQLGEQYF
>TRBJ2-1|NA|TRBV3-1
CASSKRGPSPRGMDEQFF
>TRBJ1-2|few|TRBV10-3
CAISEGGVGPYYGYTF
>TRBJ2-1|few|TRBV20-1
CSALTLLLADNEQFF
>TRBJ2-2|NA|TRBV3-1
CASSQVVGELFF
>TRBJ2-5|few|TRBV20-1
CSARDFRGKETQYF
>TRBJ2-1|NA|TRBV20-1
CSTGQVRPGEQFF
>TRBJ2-3|few|TRBV28
CASSSSGMGTDTQYF
>TRBJ2-4|few|TRBV6-2/TRBV6-3
CASGQDSLAKNIQYF
>TRBJ2-1|NA|TRBV11-1
CASSYLAQRLSSYNEQFF
>TRBJ2-2|many|TRBV29-1
CSVGLAGVGELFF
>TRBJ2-7|NA|TRBV10-3
CAIRGLAGAYEQYF
>TRBJ2-5|NA|TRBV7-8
CASSLTGTGGLGTQYF
>TRBJ1-1|few|TRBV3-1
CASSLSQGDTEAFF
>TRBJ2-3|NA|TRBV12-3/TRBV12-4
CASSSASMTSGRNLF
>TRBJ2-7|NA|TRBV5-1
CASSFGGSGIGEQYF
>TRBJ2-3|few|TRBV20-1
CSARLQRATDTQYF
>TRBJ2-5|few|TRBV29-1
CSSSPSGSVSGEETQYF
>TRBJ2-7|NA|TRBV6-2/TRBV6-3
CASIFVAGASYEQYF
>TRBJ2-3|NA|TRBV29-1
CSDKTSGGLDTQYF
>TRBJ2-2|many|TRBV12-3/TRBV12-4
CASSLVQGVSGELFF
>TRBJ1-5|NA|TRBV7-2
CASSLRSGYSNQPQHF
>TRBJ2-1|NA|TRBV7-9
CASSLEGGEYNEQFF
>TRBJ2-1|few|TRBV5-1
CASSSTGTGIYNEQFF
>TRBJ1-4|NA|TRBV29-1
CSAGEPNEKLFF
>TRBJ2-7|few|TRBV3-1
CASSQDRASTYF
>TRBJ1-4|few|TRBV6-1
CASRIQAFNEKLFF
>TRBJ2-3|NA|TRBV24-1
CATSDFGLAVSTDTQYF
>TRBJ2-1|NA|TRBV20-1
CSASSSGHGNEQFF
>TRBJ2-1|few|TRBV7-2
CASSFRQVPDLVF
>TRBJ2-7|few|TRBV29-1
CSVGGLGQEQYF
>TRBJ2-3|NA|TRBV4-1
CASSQGLTSISTDTQYF